What follows are 14 T cell receptor beta chains derived from one specimen sequenced in a study of shared clonotypes between healthy human individuals. Sequenced by immunoSEQ multiplex PCR; TCRdb stores in-frame clones only, minus some. The sample holds 450,000 or so clones, roughly three quarters seen once. The source material was PBMCs. The receptors stem from a woman between 35 and 50 years old in good health. Some clones in this sample may be carry-over from other donors' samples.

To note about this clone: With only one base between it and a far larger clone, this is likely a read error. The same CDR3 can be traced to other DNA sequences in this sample. V and J are TRBV29-1 and TRBJ1-2, with D maybe TRBD1 (5 bases). V was clipped by 7 bases and J by 8 bases, with 14 bases between them. The CDR3 is made up of 11 amino acids. The germline gives CDR1 SQVTM, CDR2 ANQGSEA. CDR3: CSAPAWGGYTF. The CDR3 nucleotides read TGCAGCGCTCCTGCATGGGGCGGCTACACCTTC.

The chain carries TRBV6-5 and TRBJ2-5; no clear D. Germline V gives CDR1 MNHEY, CDR2 SVGAGI. The V end lost 2 bases, the J end lost 7 bases, and 5 bases lay between the germline ends. CDR3 length equals 11 residues. The CDR3 protein is CASSYGVTQYF. The CDR3 region has the DNA TGTGCCAGCAGTTACGGTGTGACCCAGTACTTC.

The chain has TRBV28 and TRBJ2-3; no clear D. The ends were cut back, 5 bases at V and 2 bases at J, with 8 bases in the middle. The germline gives CDR1 MDHEN, CDR2 SYDVKM. The CDR3 loop spans 13 amino acids. CDR3 sequence (DNA): TGTGCCAGCAGTCCTAGGGCCACAGATACGCAGTATTTT. Protein product: CASSPRATDTQYF.

Here the CDR3 reads CASSFKIGETEAFF. CDR3 nucleotides: TGTGCCAGCAGCTTCAAAATAGGGGAGACTGAAGCTTTCTTT. J is TRBJ1-1 and V is TRBV4-2; TRBD1 might be the D (5 bases). In germline, CDR1 is LGHNA, CDR2 YNFKEQ. The CDR3 runs to 14 residues. V was clipped by 5 bases and J by 5 bases, with 15 bases between them.

This rearrangement joins TRBV9 to TRBJ2-3, with D tentatively TRBD1 or TRBD2 (5 bases each). This CDR3 region has 16 residues. Germline CDR1 reads SGDLS; CDR2 reads YYNGEE. V was shortened by 4 bases and J by 6 bases, with 21 bases between the two germline ends. The CDR3 coding sequence is TGTGCCAGCAGCCCACGTGAGGGGAGTGAGGGGGATACGCAGTATTTT. Residues: CASSPREGSEGDTQYF. Full variable domain (outside the CDR3, taken from reference TRBV9 and TRBJ2-3): DSGVTQTPKHLITATGQRVTLRCSPRSGDLSVYWYQQSLDQGLQFLIQYYNGEERAKGNILERFSAQQFPDLHSELNLSSLELGDSALYFCASSPREGSEGDTQYFGPGTRLTVL.

This clone was recorded a few times. This chain joins TRBV5-6 and TRBJ2-5; D uncertain. Germline V gene lookup returns CDR1 SGHDT and CDR2 YYEEEE. Deletions cut 2 bases from V and 2 bases from J, with 10 bases between. The CDR3 spans 14 residues. CDR3 protein: CASSLQIVQETQYF. The CDR3 DNA reads TGTGCCAGCAGCTTACAGATTGTTCAAGAGACCCAGTACTTC.

The chain recombines TRBV5-6 with TRBJ2-7, with unresolved D. The CDR3 has 15 amino acids. The V and J ends lost 1 base and 1 base respectively, with 12 bases between them. Germline V lookup: CDR1 SGHDT, CDR2 YYEEEE. The CDR3 coding sequence is TGTGCCAGCAGCTTGTTTGGCAGCCGATCCTACGAGCAGTACTTC. Protein product: CASSLFGSRSYEQYF. The variable domain in full, with the rest retrieved from reference TRBV5-6 and TRBJ2-7, is DAGVTQSPTHLIKTRGQQVTLRCSPKSGHDTVSWYQQALGQGPQFIFQYYEEEERQRGNFPDRFSGHQFPNYSSELNVNALLLGDSALYLCASSLFGSRSYEQYFGPGTRLTVT.

The chain links TRBV10-3 to TRBJ2-3; no clear D gene. The CDR3 has 16 residues. Trimming removed 0 bases at V and 6 bases at J, with 16 bases between. Germline V gene lookup returns CDR1 ENHRY and CDR2 SYGVKD. The CDR3 coding sequence is TGTGCCATCAGTGAGTCAGGAGATCCGACAATTGATACGCAGTATTTT. Translating gives CAISESGDPTIDTQYF.

The chain joins TRBV6-5 to TRBJ2-3; TRBD1 is a possible D gene (6 bases). CDR1 and CDR2 (germline): MNHEY, SVGAGI. The V end lost 6 bases, the J end lost 2 bases, and 12 bases lay between the germline ends. The CDR3 extends over 14 amino acids. The CDR3: CASRRGGYTDTQYF. The CDR3, as DNA: TGTGCCAGCAGGCGAGGGGGATACACAGATACGCAGTATTTT.

CDR3 sequence (DNA): TGCGCCACCGCGAAGGGATTTAATGAAAAACTGTTTTTT. It yields the protein CATAKGFNEKLFF. This rearrangement joins TRBV4-3 to TRBJ1-4; D remains ambiguous. The length of the CDR3 is 13 residues. The V and J ends lost 10 bases and 4 bases respectively, with 13 bases between them. Germline-derived CDR1 and CDR2 are LGHNA and YSLEER.

CDR3 sequence (DNA): TGTGCCAGTAGTATTCGGTCCCTGAGCTACGAGCAGTACTTC. Translated, it gives CASSIRSLSYEQYF. The J gene is TRBJ2-7, the V gene TRBV19; D is unresolved. The CDR3 loop spans 14 amino acids. Trimming took off 3 bases at V and 3 bases at J, with 12 bases between the two ends. Germline CDR1 reads LNHDA; CDR2 reads SQIVND (reference sequence).

This clone came up many times. V usage is TRBV15 and J usage is TRBJ2-6, with a tentative D call TRBD1 (6 bases). Germline V gives CDR1 LNHNV, CDR2 YYDKDF (reference sequence). This CDR3 spans 17 amino acids. The V end lost 0 bases, the J end lost 1 base, and 10 bases lay between the germline ends. The DNA for the CDR3 is TGTGCCACCAGCAGAGAAGGGCAGGGGTCTGGGGCCAACGTCCTGACTTTC. It codes for CATSREGQGSGANVLTF.

The rearrangement uses TRBV18 and TRBJ2-7, with 8 bases fitting TRBD1. With V trimmed by 6 bases and J by 3 bases, 10 bases remained unmatched. Germline V gene data show CDR1 as KGHSH and CDR2 as LQKENI. The CDR3 has 15 residues. The CDR3 loop reads CASSLYDRGLYEQYF. Written as DNA, the CDR3 is TGTGCCAGCTCCTTATACGACAGGGGACTCTACGAGCAGTACTTC. Combining the CDR3 with reference TRBV18 and TRBJ2-7 gives the whole variable domain NAGVMQNPRHLVRRRGQEARLRCSPMKGHSHVYWYRQLPEEGLKFMVYLQKENIIDESGMPKERFSAEFPKEGPSILRIQQVVRGDSAAYFCASSLYDRGLYEQYFGPGTRLTVT.

This clone was recorded many times. The chain combines TRBV2 with TRBJ2-1, with 9 positions matching TRBD2. CDR1 SNHLY and CDR2 FYNNEI come from the germline V gene. V lost 5 bases to trimming and J lost 4 bases; unmatched junction nucleotides: 9. The CDR3 covers 16 residues. In DNA, the CDR3 is TGTGCCAGCAGTCCCCCGGCTAGCGGGGCTTACAATGAGCAGTTCTTC. It is translated as CASSPPASGAYNEQFF.